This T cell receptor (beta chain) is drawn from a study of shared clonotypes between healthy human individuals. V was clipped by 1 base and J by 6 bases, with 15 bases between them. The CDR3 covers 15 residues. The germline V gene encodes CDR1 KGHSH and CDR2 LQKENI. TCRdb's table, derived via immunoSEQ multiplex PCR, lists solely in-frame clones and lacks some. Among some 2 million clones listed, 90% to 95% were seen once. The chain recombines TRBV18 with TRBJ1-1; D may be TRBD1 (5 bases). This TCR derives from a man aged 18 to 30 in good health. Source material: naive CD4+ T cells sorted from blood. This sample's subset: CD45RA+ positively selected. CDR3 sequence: CASSPRRDWDSEAFF. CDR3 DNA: TGTGCCAGCTCACCACGGAGGGATTGGGACTCTGAAGCTTTCTTT.